The 24 T cell receptor beta chains below come from one sample, sequenced in a study of T-cell reconstitution after alpha-beta-depleted transplantation in children. Unique molecular identifiers were used to barcode this TCRbeta library. TCRdb reprocessed the PCR reads with MiXCR, giving one entry per CDR3 protein. The sample carries 80,000 or so distinct CDR3 sequences, around 14% recorded once. Sequenced material: PBMCs, mostly from graft donor cells, taken 180 days after TCRalphabeta/CD19-depleted stem cell transplant. The receptors stem from a male patient aged 2-9 years who had a stem cell transplant for acute lymphoblastic leukemia, so the T cells may come from the graft donor.

This clonotype was seen a handful of times. The rearrangement links TRBV28 to TRBJ2-5; maybe TRBD1 (6 bases). Trimming removed 1 base from V and 4 bases from J, with 10 bases in between. The germline gives CDR1 MDHEN, CDR2 SYDVKM. The CDR3 consists of 14 residues. The chain's CDR3 is CASSLLQGPETQYF. CDR3 in DNA: TGTGCCAGCAGTTTATTACAGGGACCAGAGACCCAGTACTTC.

The V gene is TRBV11-2, the J gene TRBJ2-5, with TRBD2 as a possible D gene (6 bases). Germline V gene sequence: CDR1 SGHAT, CDR2 FQNNGV. This CDR3 has 15 amino acids. V was trimmed by 3 bases and J by 5 bases, leaving 16 bases between them. CDR3 nucleotides: TGTGCCAGCAGCTTTCTCCCGGGGGTACGGGAGACCCAGTACTTC. It encodes CASSFLPGVRETQYF.

This clonotype showed up just a few times. V gene TRBV20-1 combines with J gene TRBJ2-5; TRBD2 might be the D (6 bases). Trimming took 1 base from V and 2 from J, leaving 14 bases between them. Germline lookup yields CDR1 DFQATT and CDR2 SNEGSKA (reference sequence). This CDR3 has 15 amino acids. Here the CDR3 reads CSARGDSWVQETQYF. CDR3 bases: TGCAGTGCTAGAGGGGACTCGTGGGTTCAAGAGACCCAGTACTTC.

This clonotype was recorded at least ten times. V and J are TRBV20-1 and TRBJ2-7; 10 bases match TRBD2. This CDR3 has 18 amino acids. V lost 4 bases, J lost 0 bases, and 15 bases stayed unmatched. Germline CDR1 is DFQATT and CDR2 is SNEGSKA (reference sequence). CDR3 amino acids: CSANPYPRGLARSYEQYF. CDR3 coding DNA: TGCAGTGCTAACCCTTACCCTCGGGGACTAGCGCGCTCCTACGAGCAGTACTTC.

The rearrangement links TRBV21-1 to TRBJ2-2; the D call of TRBD2 is as the table states it, not checked on the DNA. TRBV21-1 is a listed pseudogene. This CDR3 is built from 15 residues. The CDR3 sequence: CASSPPGPYTGELFF. The CDR3 DNA reads TGTGCCAGCAGCCCTCCAGGGCCTTACACCGGGGAGCTGTTTTTT.

This clonotype occurred once. The chain recombines TRBV29-1 with TRBJ2-7; a possible D gene is TRBD2 (6 bases). Germline V gene lookup returns CDR1 SQVTM and CDR2 ANQGSEA. The CDR3 covers 13 residues. Trimming took 4 bases from V and 2 from J, leaving 12 bases between them. The CDR3 loop is CSVVKDYPYEQYF. The DNA for the CDR3 is TGCAGCGTTGTCAAGGACTACCCCTACGAGCAGTACTTC.

This clonotype was counted between two and nine times. The J gene is TRBJ1-2, the V gene TRBV9; 8 bases match TRBD1. The germline CDR1 and CDR2 sequences are SGDLS and YYNGEE. The J segment lost 7 bases and the V segment lost 4 bases, leaving 12 bases of the junction unmatched. The CDR3 spans 15 residues. The CDR3 DNA reads TGTGCCAGCAGCCTGACGACAGGGGCAGGGCGTGGCTACACCTTC. Translated, it gives CASSLTTGAGRGYTF. The full variable domain, with the rest looked up from reference TRBV9 and TRBJ1-2, is DSGVTQTPKHLITATGQRVTLRCSPRSGDLSVYWYQQSLDQGLQFLIQYYNGEERAKGNILERFSAQQFPDLHSELNLSSLELGDSALYFCASSLTTGAGRGYTFGSGTRLTVV.

J is TRBJ1-6 and V is TRBV20-1; possible D gene TRBD1, 6 bases. Germline V gene data show CDR1 as DFQATT and CDR2 as SNEGSKA (reference sequence). The CDR3 length is 13 residues. The ends were cut back, 4 bases at V and 11 bases at J, with 15 bases in the middle. In DNA form, the CDR3 reads TGCAGTGCTATGAGGGGGAGGGGCGCACCCCTCCACTTT. This gives the protein CSAMRGRGAPLHF.

The chain has TRBV7-6 and TRBJ2-2, with a tentative D call TRBD2 (6 bases). This CDR3 contains 19 residues. Trimming cost V 2 bases and J 3 bases, with 22 bases left between them. Germline loops: CDR1 SGHVS, CDR2 FNYEAQ. The CDR3 is CASSLNGSRWIWDTGELFF. CDR3 coding DNA: TGTGCCAGCAGCTTAAACGGGAGCAGGTGGATCTGGGACACCGGGGAGCTGTTTTTT. The full variable domain, rest sourced from reference TRBV7-6 and TRBJ2-2, is GAGVSQSPRYKVTKRGQDVALRCDPISGHVSLYWYRQALGQGPEFLTYFNYEAQQDKSGLPNDRFSAERPEGSISTLTIQRTEQRDSAMYRCASSLNGSRWIWDTGELFFGEGSRLTVL.

The chain recombines TRBV24-1 with TRBJ2-3; possibly TRBD2 for D (5 bases). From germline, CDR1 is KGHDR and CDR2 SFDVKD. V was pared by 3 bases and J by 0 bases, with 9 bases between. This CDR3 is built from 15 residues. CDR3 nucleotides: TGTGCCACCAGTGATCTAGCTGCTAGCACAGATACGCAGTATTTT. It is translated as CATSDLAASTDTQYF.

The chain joins TRBV5-1 to TRBJ1-6, with D hard to call. The V gene's germline CDR1 is SGHRS and CDR2 YFSETQ. With 0 bases removed from V and 0 bases from J, the gap between germline ends came to 7 bases. This CDR3 contains 16 residues. CDR3 DNA sequence: TGCGCCAGCAGCTTGGAGGGCCGCTCCTATAATTCACCCCTCCACTTT. Translating it yields CASSLEGRSYNSPLHF.

A few counts support this clonotype. The chain recombines TRBV5-5 with TRBJ1-1; weak D call: TRBD1 (5 bases). Germline CDR1 reads SGHKS; CDR2 reads YYEKEE (reference sequence). V was trimmed by 1 base and J by 4 bases, leaving 11 bases between them. The CDR3 sequence is 14 residues long. The CDR3 sequence is CASSLTGRGTEAFF. Here the CDR3 DNA reads TGTGCCAGCAGCTTGACGGGGAGGGGCACTGAAGCTTTCTTT.

The J gene is TRBJ1-2, the V gene TRBV20-1; the match to TRBD1 covers 10 bases. The CDR3 has 15 residues. The junction had 8 bases not matched to a gene; V was cut back by 0 bases and J by 7 bases. Germline V gene lookup returns CDR1 DFQATT and CDR2 SNEGSKA (reference sequence). CDR3 loop: CSAREGTGAVGGYTF. The CDR3 DNA is TGCAGTGCTAGAGAGGGGACAGGGGCAGTCGGTGGCTACACCTTC.

This chain links TRBV27 with TRBJ2-2, with 9 bases lining up with TRBD2. This CDR3 spans 15 amino acids. Germline trimming cut 2 bases from V and 4 bases from J; bases unmatched to any gene: 2. Germline CDR1 MNHEY, CDR2 SMNVEV (reference sequence). The CDR3 here is CASSLGLAFTGELFF. CDR3 sequence (DNA): TGTGCCAGCAGTTTAGGACTAGCGTTCACCGGGGAGCTGTTTTTT.

The chain employs TRBV5-5 and TRBJ2-1, with 7 bases lining up with TRBD1. The CDR3 loop spans 17 amino acids. Germline lookup yields CDR1 SGHKS and CDR2 YYEKEE (reference sequence). The ends lost 3 bases at V and 3 bases at J; junction bases unmatched: 12. CDR3 in amino acids: CASSSIYRGPLYNEQFF. For the CDR3, the DNA is TGTGCCAGCAGCTCTATTTACAGGGGACCCCTCTACAATGAGCAGTTCTTC.

This clonotype has just a few counts. V gene TRBV28 combines with J gene TRBJ2-7; D perhaps matches TRBD1 (6 bases). CDR3 length: 13 residues. In germline, CDR1 is MDHEN, CDR2 SYDVKM. V lost 3 bases and J lost 2, with 8 bases in between. The CDR3 DNA is TGTGCCAGCAGTTTTGGGGGCCCCTACGAGCAGTACTTC. Translating it yields CASSFGGPYEQYF. Drawing the rest from reference TRBV28 and TRBJ2-7, the complete variable domain is DVKVTQSSRYLVKRTGEKVFLECVQDMDHENMFWYRQDPGLGLRLIYFSYDVKMKEKGDIPEGYSVSREKKERFSLILESASTNQTSMYLCASSFGGPYEQYFGPGTRLTVT.

The chain recombines TRBV12-3 or TRBV12-4 with TRBJ2-2; tentatively, D is TRBD1 (5 bases). This CDR3 has 14 amino acids. V was pared by 1 base and J by 6 bases, with 9 bases between. CDR3 sequence: CASSLGGAPGELFF. The CDR3 coding sequence is TGTGCCAGCAGTTTAGGGGGCGCTCCCGGGGAGCTGTTTTTT.

This clonotype was found once. The chain employs TRBV19 and TRBJ2-3, with D tentatively TRBD2 (5 bases). This CDR3 spans 14 amino acids. Looked up from germline, CDR1 is LNHDA and CDR2 is SQIVND (reference sequence). V shed 4 bases and J shed 6 bases, with 14 bases lying between them. The CDR3 is CASSRAGPGDTQYF. CDR3 in DNA: TGTGCCAGTAGTAGGGCCGGTCCGGGGGATACGCAGTATTTT. Using reference TRBV19 and TRBJ2-3 for the parts outside the CDR3, the full variable domain is DGGITQSPKYLFRKEGQNVTLSCEQNLNHDAMYWYRQDPGQGLRLIYYSQIVNDFQKGDIAEGYSVSREKKESFPLTVTSAQKNPTAFYLCASSRAGPGDTQYFGPGTRLTVL.

This clonotype showed up just a few times. The chain joins TRBV5-1 to TRBJ1-1; 9 bases agree with TRBD1. V shed 3 bases, J shed 1 base, and the junction held 13 bases outside the gene matches. This CDR3 spans 18 amino acids. CDR1 and CDR2 from the germline V gene are SGHRS and YFSETQ. The CDR3 spells CASSSTITGGGGNTEAFF. CDR3 bases: TGCGCCAGCAGCTCTACCATTACAGGGGGCGGGGGGAACACTGAAGCTTTCTTT.

This clonotype was counted only a few times. The chain uses TRBV29-1 and TRBJ2-7, with 7 bases fitting TRBD1. There are 12 residues in the CDR3. Per germline, CDR1 SQVTM and CDR2 ANQGSEA. V was pared by 6 bases and J by 5 bases, with 7 bases of the junction left unmatched. This CDR3 is CSVLDRENEQYF. The CDR3 DNA reads TGCAGCGTACTCGACAGGGAAAACGAGCAGTACTTC.

This clonotype has only a few counts. The gene calls are TRBV14 and TRBJ2-1; D is possibly TRBD1 (5 bases). This CDR3 is built from 15 residues. The ends were cut back, 1 base at V and 4 bases at J, with 11 bases in the middle. Germline values: CDR1 SGHDN, CDR2 FVKESK. The CDR3 sequence: CASSQGWTFYNEQFF. CDR3 nucleotides: TGTGCCAGCAGCCAAGGTTGGACATTTTACAATGAGCAGTTCTTC.

This sequence joins TRBV29-1 and TRBJ2-3; D unclear. This CDR3 spans 16 amino acids. CDR1 and CDR2 from the germline V gene are SQVTM and ANQGSEA. Trimming took 0 bases from V and 0 from J, leaving 13 bases between them. The CDR3 spells CSVEDPRRRSTDTQYF. Here the CDR3 DNA reads TGCAGCGTTGAAGATCCGAGACGGCGAAGCACAGATACGCAGTATTTT.

This clonotype was seen more than once but under ten times. The chain uses TRBV5-6 and TRBJ1-5; a possible D gene is TRBD1 (5 bases). Per germline, CDR1 SGHDT and CDR2 YYEEEE. The CDR3 spans 14 residues. V gave up 0 bases and J gave up 4 bases, with 8 bases separating them. The CDR3 DNA follows: TGTGCCAGCAGCTTGGGACAGTTTAATCAGCCCCAGCATTTT. Protein product: CASSLGQFNQPQHF.

This clonotype was counted at least ten times. The chain recombines TRBV5-1 with TRBJ2-1; D call uncertain. This CDR3 spans 13 amino acids. V lost 0 bases and J 1 base, leaving 2 bases between the germline ends. CDR1 SGHRS and CDR2 YFSETQ come from the germline V gene. The CDR3 loop reads CASSLGSYNEQFF. CDR3 in DNA: TGCGCCAGCAGCTTGGGATCCTACAATGAGCAGTTCTTC.